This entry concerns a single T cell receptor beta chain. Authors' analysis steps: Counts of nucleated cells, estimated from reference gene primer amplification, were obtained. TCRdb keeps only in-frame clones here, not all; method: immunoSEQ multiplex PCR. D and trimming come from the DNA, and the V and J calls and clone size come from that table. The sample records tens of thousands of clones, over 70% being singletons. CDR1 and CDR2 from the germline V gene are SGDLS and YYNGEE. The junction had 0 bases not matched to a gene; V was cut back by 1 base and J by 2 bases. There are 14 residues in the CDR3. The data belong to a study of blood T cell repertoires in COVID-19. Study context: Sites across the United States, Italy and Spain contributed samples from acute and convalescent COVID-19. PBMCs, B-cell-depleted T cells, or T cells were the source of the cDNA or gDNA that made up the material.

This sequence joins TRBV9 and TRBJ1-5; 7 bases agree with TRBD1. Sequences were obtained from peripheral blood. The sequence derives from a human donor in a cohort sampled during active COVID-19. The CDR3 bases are TGTGCCAGCAGCGTACAGGGGGGCAATCAGCCCCAGCATTTT. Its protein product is CASSVQGGNQPQHF.